Detailed here is one TCR beta chain. Its antigen is unidentified. The data derive from a study of a mutant IDH1 vaccine in newly diagnosed glioma. Study in general: Pretreatment consisted of radiotherapy, temozolomide, or both, with most receiving both.

Only in-frame clones appear in the TCRdb table, and some are missing; sequencing was by immunoSEQ multiplex PCR. Here the sample spans 35,000 to 40,000 clones, more than 80% being singletons. Time point in this sample: week 23, last vaccination. Each vaccine dose was 300 ug of mutant IDH1 20-mer peptide, with topical imiquimod. The starting material was PBMCs, obtained from a glioma patient whose treatment included an IDH1 peptide vaccine. The source is a man in his forties with glioma.

The CDR3 loop is CASSLAIGGASNQPQHF. Here the CDR3 DNA reads TGTGCCAGCAGCTTAGCCATTGGGGGGGCTAGCAATCAGCCCCAGCATTTT. This chain links TRBV7-6 with TRBJ1-5; weak D call: TRBD1 (6 bases). The CDR3 totals 17 residues. V was pared by 0 bases and J by 0 bases, with 12 bases between. Germline lookup yields CDR1 SGHVS and CDR2 FNYEAQ.